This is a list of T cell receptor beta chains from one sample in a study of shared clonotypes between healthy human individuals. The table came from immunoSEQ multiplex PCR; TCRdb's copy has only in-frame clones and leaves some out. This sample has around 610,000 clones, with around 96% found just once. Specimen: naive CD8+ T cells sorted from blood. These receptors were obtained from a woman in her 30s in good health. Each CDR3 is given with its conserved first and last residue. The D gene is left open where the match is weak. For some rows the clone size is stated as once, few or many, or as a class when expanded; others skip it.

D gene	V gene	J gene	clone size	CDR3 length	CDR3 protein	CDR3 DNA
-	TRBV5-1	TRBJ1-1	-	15	CASSLVWGERTEAFF	TGCGCCAGCAGCTTGGTATGGGGCGAAAGGACTGAAGCTTTCTTT
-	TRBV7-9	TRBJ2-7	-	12	CASSSDYYEQYF	TGTGCCAGCAGCTCGGACTACTACGAGCAGTACTTC
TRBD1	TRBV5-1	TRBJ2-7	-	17	CASSWSPPGTGLYEQYF	TGCGCCAGCAGCTGGTCCCCCCCCGGGACAGGACTCTACGAGCAGTACTTC
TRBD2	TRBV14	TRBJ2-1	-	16	CASSQTSEVSYNEQFF	TGTGCCAGCAGCCAGACTAGCGAAGTTTCCTACAATGAGCAGTTCTTC
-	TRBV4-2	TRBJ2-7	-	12	CASSQDSYEQYF	TGTGCCAGCAGCCAGGATAGCTACGAGCAGTACTTC
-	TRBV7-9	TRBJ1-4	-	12	CASSPEAKVMFF	TGTGCCAGCAGCCCAGAGGCCAAAGTAATGTTTTTT
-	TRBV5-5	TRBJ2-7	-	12	CASSLPSYEQYF	TGTGCCAGCAGCCTGCCCAGCTACGAGCAGTACTTC
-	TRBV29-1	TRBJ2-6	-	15	CSVAGIFSGANVLTF	TGCAGCGTTGCGGGGATTTTCTCTGGGGCCAACGTCCTGACTTTC
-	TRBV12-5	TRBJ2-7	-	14	CASEDSYDSYEQYF	TGTGCTAGTGAGGATTCCTACGATTCCTACGAGCAGTACTTC
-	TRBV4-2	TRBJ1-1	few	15	CASSQDVTPYTEAFF	TGTGCCAGCAGCCAAGACGTGACACCTTACACTGAAGCTTTCTTT
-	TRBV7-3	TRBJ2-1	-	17	CASSLTPLVGFGNEQFF	TGTGCCAGCAGCTTAACGCCTCTAGTGGGCTTCGGCAATGAGCAGTTCTTC
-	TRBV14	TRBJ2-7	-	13	CASSPGHRYEQYF	TGTGCCAGCAGCCCAGGCCACAGATACGAGCAGTACTTC
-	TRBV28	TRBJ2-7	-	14	CASSLFPDSYEQYF	TGTGCCAGCAGTTTATTTCCCGATAGCTACGAGCAGTACTTC
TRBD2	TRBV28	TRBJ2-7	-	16	CASSSSTSGHLYEQYF	TGTGCCAGCAGTTCATCCACTAGCGGGCACCTCTACGAGCAGTACTTC
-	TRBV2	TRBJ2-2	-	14	CASSEARTLGGLFF	TGTGCCAGCAGTGAAGCGCGGACACTGGGTGGGCTGTTTTTT
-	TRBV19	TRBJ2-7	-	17	CASSIGPPTGSIYEQYF	TGTGCCAGTAGTATAGGGCCTCCGACAGGTTCGATCTACGAGCAGTACTTC
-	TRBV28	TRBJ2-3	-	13	CASRSNGADTQYF	TGTGCCAGCAGATCAAATGGGGCAGATACGCAGTATTTT
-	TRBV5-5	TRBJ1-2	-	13	CASSNQGSYGYTF	TGTGCCAGCAGCAACCAGGGTTCCTATGGCTACACCTTC
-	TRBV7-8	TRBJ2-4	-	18	CASSRLLMDLGGLNIQYF	TGTGCCAGCAGCCGACTGCTTATGGACTTAGGAGGTTTAAACATTCAGTACTTC
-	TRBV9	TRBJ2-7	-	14	CASSVGGGAREQYF	TGTGCCAGCAGCGTAGGAGGTGGGGCGCGGGAGCAGTACTTC
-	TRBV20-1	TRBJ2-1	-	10	CSADINEQFF	TGCAGTGCTGACATCAATGAGCAGTTCTTC
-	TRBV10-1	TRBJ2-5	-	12	CASSGTGETQYF	TGCGCCAGCAGTGGTACGGGGGAGACCCAGTACTTC
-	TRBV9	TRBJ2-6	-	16	CASSVAQGPGANVLTF	TGTGCCAGCAGCGTAGCCCAGGGACCTGGGGCCAACGTCCTGACTTTC
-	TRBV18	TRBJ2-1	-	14	CASSPSYRYNEQFF	TGTGCCAGCTCACCAAGCTACAGATACAATGAGCAGTTCTTC
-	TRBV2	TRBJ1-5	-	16	CASTPGRSNSNQPQHF	TGTGCCAGCACCCCCGGCAGGAGTAATAGCAATCAGCCCCAGCATTTT
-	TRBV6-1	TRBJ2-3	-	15	CASSEVGVYGDTQYF	TGTGCCAGCAGTGAAGTGGGGGTATATGGAGATACGCAGTATTTT
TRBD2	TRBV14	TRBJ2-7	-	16	CASSQEEWTRGSEQYF	TGTGCCAGCAGCCAAGAAGAGTGGACTAGAGGGAGCGAGCAGTACTTC
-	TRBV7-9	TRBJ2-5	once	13	CASRSWLEETQYF	TGTGCCAGCAGAAGTTGGTTGGAAGAGACCCAGTACTTC
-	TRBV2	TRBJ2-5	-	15	CASRLPWAGQETQYF	TGTGCCAGCCGGCTCCCCTGGGCAGGTCAAGAGACCCAGTACTTC
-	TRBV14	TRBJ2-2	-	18	CASSQEVYSGGNPGELFF	TGTGCCAGCAGCCAAGAGGTTTATAGCGGAGGTAATCCCGGGGAGCTGTTTTTT
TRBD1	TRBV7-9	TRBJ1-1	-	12	CASSYGTGEAFF	TGTGCCAGCAGTTATGGGACAGGCGAAGCTTTCTTT
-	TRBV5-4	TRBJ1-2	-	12	CASSLQGGGYTF	TGTGCCAGCAGCTTACAGGGAGGTGGCTACACCTTC
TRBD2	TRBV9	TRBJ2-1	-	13	CASSSGINNEQFF	TGTGCCAGCAGTAGCGGGATCAACAATGAGCAGTTCTTC
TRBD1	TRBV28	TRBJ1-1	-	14	CASSETGGGTEAFF	TGTGCCAGCAGTGAGACAGGGGGCGGAACTGAAGCTTTCTTT
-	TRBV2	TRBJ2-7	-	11	CASSEYVEQYF	TGTGCCAGCAGTGAATATGTCGAGCAGTACTTC
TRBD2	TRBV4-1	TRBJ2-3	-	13	CASAGGVTDTQYF	TGCGCCAGCGCCGGGGGGGTCACAGATACGCAGTATTTT
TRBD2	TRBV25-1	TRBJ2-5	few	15	CASSESGGRTETQYF	TGTGCCAGCAGTGAATCGGGAGGGCGGACAGAGACCCAGTACTTC
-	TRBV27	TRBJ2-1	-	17	CASSSRKNKGAYNEQFF	TGTGCCAGCAGTTCTCGCAAGAATAAAGGGGCCTACAATGAGCAGTTCTTC
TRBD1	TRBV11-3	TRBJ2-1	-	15	CASSSRQGVFNEQFF	TGTGCCAGCAGCTCCCGACAGGGTGTATTCAATGAGCAGTTCTTC
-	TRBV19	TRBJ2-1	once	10	CASLGNEQFF	TGTGCCAGTCTGGGGAATGAGCAGTTCTTC
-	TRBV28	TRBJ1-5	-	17	CASSSDKSFYSNQPQHF	TGTGCCAGCAGTTCCGACAAGTCCTTTTATAGCAATCAGCCCCAGCATTTT
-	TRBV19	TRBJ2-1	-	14	CASSGREPYNEQFF	TGTGCCAGTAGTGGAAGGGAGCCCTACAATGAGCAGTTCTTC
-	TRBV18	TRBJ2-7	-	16	CASSSSGQGFPYEQYF	TGTGCCAGCTCTTCCTCGGGGCAGGGGTTCCCCTACGAGCAGTACTTC
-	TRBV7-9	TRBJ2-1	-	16	CASSFGGPSSYNEQFF	TGTGCCAGCAGCTTCGGAGGTCCGAGCTCCTACAATGAGCAGTTCTTC
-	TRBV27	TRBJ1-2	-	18	CASSQSGEGAASYYGYTF	TGTGCCAGCAGCCAAAGCGGGGAAGGGGCGGCTTCTTACTATGGCTACACCTTC
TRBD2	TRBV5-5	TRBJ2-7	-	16	CASYAGLAGVGYEQYF	TGTGCCAGCTACGCGGGACTAGCGGGAGTGGGCTACGAGCAGTACTTC
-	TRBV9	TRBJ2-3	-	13	CASSPRPTDTQYF	TGTGCCAGCAGCCCCCGCCCCACAGATACGCAGTATTTT
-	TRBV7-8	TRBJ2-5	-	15	CASSPRRGVLETQYF	TGTGCCAGCAGCCCCCGGCGGGGAGTGTTAGAGACCCAGTACTTC
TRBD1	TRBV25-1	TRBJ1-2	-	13	CASSDPGGRGYTF	TGTGCCAGCAGTGACCCAGGGGGCCGTGGCTACACCTTC